This passage covers 11 T cell receptor beta chains from one sample sequenced in a study of somatic mutations in cytotoxic T cells in rheumatoid arthritis. Data came from immunoSEQ multiplex PCR; TCRdb stores just in-frame clones and leaves some out. The table lists approximately 13,000 clones, roughly 73% of them singletons. Sequencing was performed on CD8+ T cells sorted from blood. These receptors were obtained from an adult with rheumatoid arthritis.

The chain combines TRBV4-2 with TRBJ1-6; D unresolved. The V gene lost 0 bases and the J gene lost 0 bases, with 9 bases spanning the gap. Germline V gene lookup returns CDR1 LGHNA and CDR2 YNFKEQ. The CDR3 spans 17 residues. In nucleotides, the CDR3 is TGTGCCAGCAGCCAAGATGGGCGGAGCTCCTATAATTCACCCCTCCACTTT. Translation: CASSQDGRSSYNSPLHF.

The chain uses TRBV27 and TRBJ1-1; no firm D call. Germline CDR1 and CDR2: MNHEY and SMNVEV (reference sequence). The CDR3 has 13 amino acids. Trimming took off 2 bases at V and 6 bases at J, with 10 bases between the two ends. The CDR3 DNA reads TGTGCCAGCAGTTTAAGGAGTAGCGCTGAAGCTTTCTTT. Translated, it gives CASSLRSSAEAFF.

The chain joins TRBV11-2 to TRBJ2-2, with a weak D call TRBD1 (5 bases). The V and J ends lost 3 bases and 4 bases respectively, with 12 bases between them. There are 15 residues in the CDR3. Germline-derived CDR1 and CDR2 are SGHAT and FQNNGV. For the CDR3, the DNA is TGTGCCAGCAGCTTCGTAGGGGCAGGCACCGGGGAGCTGTTTTTT. Translation: CASSFVGAGTGELFF.

CDR3 sequence: CASGLVPYGGGSNQPQHF. The CDR3 DNA reads TGTGCTAGTGGTTTGGTACCTTATGGTGGGGGCAGCAATCAGCCCCAGCATTTT. This chain uses TRBV12-5 with TRBJ1-5, with a weak D call TRBD1 (6 bases). Germline CDR1 is LGHNT and CDR2 is FRNRAP. CDR3 length: 18 residues. V gave up 0 bases and J gave up 1 base, with 16 bases separating them. The variable domain in full, with the rest retrieved from reference TRBV12-5 and TRBJ1-5, is DARVTQTPRHKVTEMGQEVTMRCQPILGHNTVFWYRQTMMQGLELLAYFRNRAPLDDSGMPKDRFSAEMPDATLATLKIQPSEPRDSAVYFCASGLVPYGGGSNQPQHFGDGTRLSIL.

In this sample, this clone turned up a few times. The V and J genes are TRBV5-4 and TRBJ1-1; no clear D gene. This CDR3 spans 13 amino acids. Germline V lookup: CDR1 SGHNT, CDR2 YYREEE (reference sequence). Between the trimmed V and J ends, which lost 0 bases and 0 bases, there was a span of 3 bases. The CDR3 coding sequence is TGTGCCAGCAGCTTGGAAGTGAACACTGAAGCTTTCTTT. It translates to CASSLEVNTEAFF.

This rearrangement joins TRBV28 to TRBJ2-7; D gene ambiguous. The germline V gene has CDR1 MDHEN and CDR2 SYDVKM. V gave up 6 bases and J gave up 1 base, with 10 bases separating them. This CDR3 has 13 residues. The CDR3 protein is CASRGSESYEQYV. CDR3 bases: TGTGCCAGCAGGGGGTCCGAGTCCTACGAGCAGTACGTC.

V and J are TRBV6-1 and TRBJ2-3, with 10 bases matching TRBD2. Trimming at V came to 4 bases and at J to 6 bases, leaving 10 bases not matched to a gene. Germline CDR1 reads MNHNS; CDR2 reads SASEGT. This CDR3 is 16 amino acids long. This chain's CDR3 is CASSVIAGGPTDTQYF. DNA of the CDR3: TGTGCCAGCAGTGTTATAGCGGGGGGACCCACGGATACGCAGTATTTT.

The V call is TRBV19, the J call TRBJ2-4; 7 positions agree with TRBD1. The trim removed 3 bases at V and 1 base at J, leaving 6 bases unmatched. The germline V gene encodes CDR1 LNHDA and CDR2 SQIVND (reference sequence). CDR3 length: 16 residues. In DNA, the CDR3 is TGTGCCAGTAGTATTCCCGACAGGGCGGCCAAAAACATTCAGTACTTC. Translated, it gives CASSIPDRAAKNIQYF.

This chain links TRBV13 with TRBJ1-4; the match to TRBD1 covers 7 bases. The CDR3 runs to 16 residues. J gave up 3 bases and V 3 bases, and 7 bases lay outside the gene matches. The V gene's germline CDR1 is PRHDT and CDR2 FYEKMQ (reference sequence). CDR3 protein: CASSFRHQGANEKLFF. CDR3 coding DNA: TGTGCCAGCAGCTTCCGACATCAGGGGGCTAATGAAAAACTGTTTTTT.

The gene calls are TRBV9 and TRBJ2-1; 9 bases are a match to TRBD2. The CDR3 has 15 residues. Germline V gene lookup returns CDR1 SGDLS and CDR2 YYNGEE. J was trimmed by 5 bases and V by 3 bases; bases with no gene match: 6. The CDR3 loop is CASSESGGWNNEQFF. For the CDR3, the DNA is TGTGCCAGCAGCGAAAGCGGGGGGTGGAACAATGAGCAGTTCTTC.

This chain links TRBV6-1 with TRBJ2-7; no reliable D call. Between the trimmed V and J ends, which lost 7 bases and 3 bases, there was a span of 16 bases. CDR3 length: 14 amino acids. The germline CDR1 and CDR2 sequences are MNHNS and SASEGT. This CDR3 is CASTEWAISYEQYF. In nucleotides, the CDR3 is TGTGCCAGCACCGAATGGGCCATTAGCTACGAGCAGTACTTC.